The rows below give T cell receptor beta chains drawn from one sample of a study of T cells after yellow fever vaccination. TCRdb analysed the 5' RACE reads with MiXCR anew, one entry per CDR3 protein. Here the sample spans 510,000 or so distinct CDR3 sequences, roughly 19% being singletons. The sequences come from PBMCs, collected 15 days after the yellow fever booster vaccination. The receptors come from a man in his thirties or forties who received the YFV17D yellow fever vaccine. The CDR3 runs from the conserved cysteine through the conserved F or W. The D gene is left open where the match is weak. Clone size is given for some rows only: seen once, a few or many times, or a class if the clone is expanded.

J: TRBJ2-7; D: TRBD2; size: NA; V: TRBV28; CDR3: CASSLRGSGEYEQYF; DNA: TGTGCCAGCAGTTTGCGGGGGAGCGGCGAATACGAGCAGTACTTC
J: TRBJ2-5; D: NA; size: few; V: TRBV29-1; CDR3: CSVRGRETQYF; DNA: TGCAGCGTCCGCGGAAGAGAGACCCAGTACTTC
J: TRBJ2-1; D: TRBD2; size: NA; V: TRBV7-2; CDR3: CASTPPGTSGRGEQFF; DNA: TGTGCCAGCACCCCTCCCGGGACTAGCGGGAGGGGGGAGCAGTTCTTC
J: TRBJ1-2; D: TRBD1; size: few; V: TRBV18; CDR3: CASSQDRGRGYGYTF; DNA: TGTGCCAGCTCACAAGACAGGGGGAGAGGCTATGGCTACACCTTC
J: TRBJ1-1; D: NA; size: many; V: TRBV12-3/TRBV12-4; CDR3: CASSSGTLNTEAFF; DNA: TGTGCCAGCAGCTCCGGGACACTGAACACTGAAGCTTTCTTT
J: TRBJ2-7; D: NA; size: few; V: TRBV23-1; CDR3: CASSRPRDSAYEQYF; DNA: TGCGCCAGCAGTCGCCCCCGGGACTCGGCCTACGAGCAGTACTTC
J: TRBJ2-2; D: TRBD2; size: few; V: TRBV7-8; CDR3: CASSQRGLAGGPGTGELFF; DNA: TGTGCCAGCAGCCAAAGGGGACTAGCGGGAGGGCCGGGCACCGGGGAGCTGTTTTTT
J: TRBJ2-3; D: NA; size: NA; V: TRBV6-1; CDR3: CASQRVLTDTQYF; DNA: TGTGCTTCGCAGCGGGTACTCACAGATACGCAGTATTTT
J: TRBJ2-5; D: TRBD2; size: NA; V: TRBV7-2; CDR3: CASSKHLAGLQETQYF; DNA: TGTGCCAGCAGCAAACATCTAGCGGGTTTGCAAGAGACCCAGTACTTC
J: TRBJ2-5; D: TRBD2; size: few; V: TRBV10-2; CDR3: CASSVTSGSETQYF; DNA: TGCGCCAGCAGTGTGACTAGCGGGAGTGAGACCCAGTACTTC